The 3 T cell receptor beta chains reported below all come from one sample, sequenced in a study of regulatory T cells in long-lasting Graves disease. HTBI primers from iRepertoire and Arm-PCR of CDR3 regions yielded the TCR beta libraries. TCRdb recomputed calls from the multiplex PCR reads with MiXCR, one row per CDR3 protein. The repertoire holds about 320,000 distinct CDR3 sequences, with 18% as singletons. Regarding time point: newly diagnosed GD, antithyroid drugs for less than 3 months. RNA isolated from PBMCs was used to make the TCR library. The sequenced sample was peripheral blood mononuclear cells (PBMCs), obtained at new diagnosis, from a patient treated with antithyroid drugs. The receptors come from a female donor with Graves disease.

Concerning this clonotype itself: Only one base separates this from a far larger clonotype, so it likely reflects a read error. This rearrangement joins TRBV7-9 to TRBJ2-1; D not resolved. Between the trimmed V and J ends, which lost 2 bases and 8 bases, there was a span of 4 bases. The CDR3 is 11 residues long. CDR1 and CDR2 (germline): SEHNR, FQNEAQ (reference sequence). The CDR3: CASSLIDEQFF. The DNA for the CDR3 is TGTGCCAGCAGCTTAATCGATGAGCAGTTCTTC.

V and J are TRBV11-2 and TRBJ1-1; no clear D gene. The germline V gene encodes CDR1 SGHAT and CDR2 FQNNGV. The CDR3 extends over 16 amino acids. Between the trimmed V and J ends, which lost 5 bases and 0 bases, there was a span of 16 bases. Here the CDR3 DNA reads TGTGCCAGCAGCCCCCCCCCCAGGAGGATGAACACTGAAGCTTTCTTT. It encodes CASSPPPRRMNTEAFF.

Worth noting for this clonotype: Given a much more abundant clone one base away, this may be a read error. V and J are TRBV15 and TRBJ1-1; TRBD1 might be the D (5 bases). V dropped 0 bases and J dropped 6 bases, with 14 bases sitting between them. This CDR3 has 15 amino acids. CDR1 and CDR2 (germline): LNHNV, YYDKDF (reference sequence). The CDR3 DNA follows: TGTGCCACCAGCAGAGATCGGGGGGTGATGGCTGAAGCTTTCTTT. It encodes CATSRDRGVMAEAFF.